These T cell receptor beta chains were read from a single sample in a study of T cell responses to AZD1222 COVID-19 vaccine. Clones were read by immunoSEQ multiplex PCR, and TCRdb kept only the in-frame ones, dropping some. This table has roughly 110,000 clones, 90% to 95% appearing once. The sequencing used peripheral blood, collected on day 0 of AZD1222 vaccination. These receptors were taken from an adult in good health. CDR3s include the opening cysteine and the closing phenylalanine or tryptophan. Fields, in order: J gene, clone size, D gene, V gene, CDR3 DNA, CDR3 protein. The D gene is left open where the match is weak. Expanded clones are given a class, and other clones once, few, many or no size at all.

j_call: TRBJ2-3
clone_size: NA
d_call: NA
v_call: TRBV5-1
cdr3_nt: TGCGCCAGCAGCTTAAATCGAGGGGAGGTCGCAGATACGCAGTATTTT
cdr3_aa: CASSLNRGEVADTQYF

j_call: TRBJ1-6
clone_size: NA
d_call: NA
v_call: TRBV7-2
cdr3_nt: TGTGCCAGCAGCTTAGTGGAGCGGGCAGGCAAAAATTCACCCCTCCACTTT
cdr3_aa: CASSLVERAGKNSPLHF

j_call: TRBJ2-1
clone_size: NA
d_call: NA
v_call: TRBV11-1
cdr3_nt: TGTGCCAGCAGCCCATACACAGGGAGTGAGCAGTTCTTC
cdr3_aa: CASSPYTGSEQFF

j_call: TRBJ1-6
clone_size: NA
d_call: NA
v_call: TRBV19
cdr3_nt: TGTGCCAGTAGTGATCGGGAGCTCGGGGCACCCCTCCACTTT
cdr3_aa: CASSDRELGAPLHF

j_call: TRBJ2-2
clone_size: NA
d_call: NA
v_call: TRBV6-4
cdr3_nt: TGTGCCAGCAGTGACTCGAATGCCGTATCCGGGGAGCTGTTTTTT
cdr3_aa: CASSDSNAVSGELFF

j_call: TRBJ2-3
clone_size: once
d_call: TRBD2
v_call: TRBV5-4
cdr3_nt: TGTGCCAGCAGCCGGACTAGCGGGGTTTCAGATACGCAGTATTTT
cdr3_aa: CASSRTSGVSDTQYF

j_call: TRBJ2-7
clone_size: NA
d_call: NA
v_call: TRBV6-2/TRBV6-3
cdr3_nt: TGTGCCAGCAGCCCACTCTACGAGCAGTACTTC
cdr3_aa: CASSPLYEQYF

j_call: TRBJ1-1
clone_size: NA
d_call: TRBD1
v_call: TRBV29-1
cdr3_nt: TGCAGCGTTGAGGGACAGGGGAACACTGAAGCTTTCTTT
cdr3_aa: CSVEGQGNTEAFF

j_call: TRBJ2-5
clone_size: NA
d_call: NA
v_call: TRBV6-1
cdr3_nt: TGTGCCAGCAGTGAAGAGGTGGGCAGCACGACGACCCAGTACTTC
cdr3_aa: CASSEEVGSTTTQYF

j_call: TRBJ2-7
clone_size: NA
d_call: NA
v_call: TRBV18
cdr3_nt: TGTGCCAGCTCACGTAACTCCGGGACACGCCAAGGAGAGCAGTACTTC
cdr3_aa: CASSRNSGTRQGEQYF

j_call: TRBJ2-1
clone_size: NA
d_call: NA
v_call: TRBV18
cdr3_nt: TGTGCCAGCTCACCGCCGTACAATGAGCAGTTCTTC
cdr3_aa: CASSPPYNEQFF

j_call: TRBJ2-1
clone_size: NA
d_call: TRBD1
v_call: TRBV11-3
cdr3_nt: TGTGCCAGCAGCAAACAGGGGTTGAGCTCCTACAATGAGCAGTTCTTC
cdr3_aa: CASSKQGLSSYNEQFF

j_call: TRBJ2-4
clone_size: NA
d_call: NA
v_call: TRBV4-1
cdr3_nt: TGCGCCAGCAGCCAAGCTAGTACTAGCCCAGCCAAAAACATTCAGTACTTC
cdr3_aa: CASSQASTSPAKNIQYF

j_call: TRBJ2-2
clone_size: once
d_call: NA
v_call: TRBV6-4
cdr3_nt: TGTGCCAGCAGTACAGGCGCGAACACCGGGGAGCTGTTTTTT
cdr3_aa: CASSTGANTGELFF

j_call: TRBJ2-2
clone_size: NA
d_call: TRBD2
v_call: TRBV11-2
cdr3_nt: TGTGCCAGCACCCCGGGGAGGGCTTGGCGTGGCACCGGGGAGCTGTTTTTT
cdr3_aa: CASTPGRAWRGTGELFF

j_call: TRBJ1-2
clone_size: NA
d_call: NA
v_call: TRBV5-4
cdr3_nt: TGTGCCAGCAGTTTTTGGGCGGACGGCTACACCTTC
cdr3_aa: CASSFWADGYTF

j_call: TRBJ1-5
clone_size: NA
d_call: NA
v_call: TRBV6-2/TRBV6-3
cdr3_nt: TGTGCCAGCAGTTCGACGGGGTTTAGACGGACGGCATATAGCAATCAGCCCCAGCATTTT
cdr3_aa: CASSSTGFRRTAYSNQPQHF

j_call: TRBJ2-1
clone_size: NA
d_call: NA
v_call: TRBV2
cdr3_nt: TGTGCCAGCAGTGTGTGGAATGAGCAGTTCTTC
cdr3_aa: CASSVWNEQFF

j_call: TRBJ2-7
clone_size: NA
d_call: TRBD2
v_call: TRBV4-3
cdr3_nt: TGCGCCAGCAGCCAAGATTCGCAGGGAGGGATATACGAGCAGTACTTC
cdr3_aa: CASSQDSQGGIYEQYF

j_call: TRBJ2-7
clone_size: NA
d_call: NA
v_call: TRBV5-1
cdr3_nt: TGCGCCAGCAGCTTGGACCTCACCTACGAGCAGTACTTC
cdr3_aa: CASSLDLTYEQYF

j_call: TRBJ1-5
clone_size: NA
d_call: NA
v_call: TRBV6-5
cdr3_nt: TGTGCCAGCATTTTCAATCAGCCCCAGCATTTT
cdr3_aa: CASIFNQPQHF

j_call: TRBJ1-2
clone_size: once
d_call: NA
v_call: TRBV4-1
cdr3_nt: TGCGCCAGCAGCCAAGATGTCGGAGGGGCGCTTGGCTACACCTTC
cdr3_aa: CASSQDVGGALGYTF

j_call: TRBJ1-3
clone_size: few
d_call: NA
v_call: TRBV7-2
cdr3_nt: TGTGCCAGCAGCTTAGCCGCCTACGCTGCTTCTGGAAACACCATATATTTT
cdr3_aa: CASSLAAYAASGNTIYF

j_call: TRBJ2-1
clone_size: NA
d_call: NA
v_call: TRBV6-6
cdr3_nt: TGTGCCAGCAGTAGGGGCGGCGTATACAATGAGCAGTTCTTC
cdr3_aa: CASSRGGVYNEQFF

j_call: TRBJ2-6
clone_size: NA
d_call: TRBD1
v_call: TRBV10-3
cdr3_nt: TGTGCCACCCCGACAGGGGCGAACGCCAGTGGGGCCAACGTCCTGACTTTC
cdr3_aa: CATPTGANASGANVLTF

j_call: TRBJ1-1
clone_size: few
d_call: TRBD1
v_call: TRBV29-1
cdr3_nt: TGCAGCCTAAGACAGGGGCTGACTGAAGCTTTCTTT
cdr3_aa: CSLRQGLTEAFF

j_call: TRBJ2-1
clone_size: NA
d_call: NA
v_call: TRBV5-6
cdr3_nt: TGTGCCAGCAGCTTGGTTTTTCGGGACTCCGCCTACAATGAGCAGTTCTTC
cdr3_aa: CASSLVFRDSAYNEQFF

j_call: TRBJ1-2
clone_size: few
d_call: NA
v_call: TRBV6-2/TRBV6-3
cdr3_nt: TGTGCCAGCAGTTCAACTCGAGTCAACTATGGCTACACCTTC
cdr3_aa: CASSSTRVNYGYTF

j_call: TRBJ1-4
clone_size: NA
d_call: NA
v_call: TRBV6-5
cdr3_nt: TGTGCAAGCAGGTTTCGTTTGAGGGGGGTTGAAAAACTGTTTTTT
cdr3_aa: CASRFRLRGVEKLFF

j_call: TRBJ2-5
clone_size: NA
d_call: TRBD2
v_call: TRBV5-1
cdr3_nt: TGCGCCAGCAGCTTGGTTCTAGCGGGGTACCAAGAGACCCAGTACTTC
cdr3_aa: CASSLVLAGYQETQYF

j_call: TRBJ2-2
clone_size: NA
d_call: NA
v_call: TRBV2
cdr3_nt: TGTGCCAGCAGTGAAGCGCTTCTGGGGCCCGCCGGGGAGCTGTTTTTT
cdr3_aa: CASSEALLGPAGELFF

j_call: TRBJ1-6
clone_size: NA
d_call: TRBD1
v_call: TRBV2
cdr3_nt: TGTGCCAGTGTGACAGGGAGGGATTCACCCCTCCACTTT
cdr3_aa: CASVTGRDSPLHF

j_call: TRBJ1-6
clone_size: NA
d_call: NA
v_call: TRBV9
cdr3_nt: TGTGCCAGCAGCGTGCAGGGGTCCTATAATTCACCCCTCCACTTT
cdr3_aa: CASSVQGSYNSPLHF

j_call: TRBJ2-7
clone_size: NA
d_call: NA
v_call: TRBV7-2
cdr3_nt: TGTGCCAGCAGCTTAGCGAGGACTACCTCCTACGAGCAGTACTTC
cdr3_aa: CASSLARTTSYEQYF

j_call: TRBJ2-2
clone_size: NA
d_call: TRBD1
v_call: TRBV3-1/TRBV3-2
cdr3_nt: TGTGCCAGCAGCCAAGGGACAGGGTTGGGGGCCGGGGAGCTGTTTTTT
cdr3_aa: CASSQGTGLGAGELFF

j_call: TRBJ2-7
clone_size: NA
d_call: TRBD2
v_call: TRBV7-2
cdr3_nt: TGTGCCAGCAGCTTAATCGGGGGGGCTAACGAGCAGTACTTC
cdr3_aa: CASSLIGGANEQYF

j_call: TRBJ1-4
clone_size: NA
d_call: TRBD1
v_call: TRBV7-6
cdr3_nt: TGTGCCAGCAGCATCAAGCGGACAGGGGGCGCGGGCGGGGGTGAGCTGTTTTTT
cdr3_aa: CASSIKRTGGAGGGELFF

j_call: TRBJ1-2
clone_size: NA
d_call: NA
v_call: TRBV27
cdr3_nt: TGTGCCAGCAGTCACGGAGGGTGGGACTACACCTTC
cdr3_aa: CASSHGGWDYTF

j_call: TRBJ1-6
clone_size: once
d_call: TRBD1
v_call: TRBV3-1/TRBV3-2
cdr3_nt: TGTGCCAGCAGCCAGGGACAGGGATTGGGTTCACCCCTCCACTTT
cdr3_aa: CASSQGQGLGSPLHF

j_call: TRBJ2-6
clone_size: NA
d_call: NA
v_call: TRBV3-1/TRBV3-2
cdr3_nt: TGTGCCAGCAGCCAAGATGGGGCTGGGGCCAACGTCCTGACTTTC
cdr3_aa: CASSQDGAGANVLTF

j_call: TRBJ2-6
clone_size: NA
d_call: TRBD1
v_call: TRBV4-3
cdr3_nt: TGCGCCAGCAGCCAAGAGCACAGCAGGGGGCTCCCACCCTCTGGGGCCAACGTCCTGACTTTC
cdr3_aa: CASSQEHSRGLPPSGANVLTF

j_call: TRBJ2-7
clone_size: NA
d_call: NA
v_call: TRBV4-2
cdr3_nt: TGTGCCAGCAGCCAAGTGGGGGTAAACTCCTACGAGCAGTACTTC
cdr3_aa: CASSQVGVNSYEQYF

j_call: TRBJ2-5
clone_size: NA
d_call: NA
v_call: TRBV28
cdr3_nt: TGTGCCAGCAGTTTTGGGGGAACACAAGAGACCCAGTACTTC
cdr3_aa: CASSFGGTQETQYF

j_call: TRBJ1-5
clone_size: NA
d_call: NA
v_call: TRBV6-1
cdr3_nt: TGTGCCAGCAGTGATAATCAGCCCCAGCATTTT
cdr3_aa: CASSDNQPQHF

j_call: TRBJ1-2
clone_size: NA
d_call: TRBD1
v_call: TRBV5-5
cdr3_nt: TGTGCCAGCAGCTTGGAGACAGGGGGACTAGGGGGCTACACCTTC
cdr3_aa: CASSLETGGLGGYTF

j_call: TRBJ1-2
clone_size: NA
d_call: NA
v_call: TRBV6-2/TRBV6-3
cdr3_nt: TGTGCCAGCAGTTACGAGGGATTCTATGGCTACACCTTC
cdr3_aa: CASSYEGFYGYTF

j_call: TRBJ1-4
clone_size: NA
d_call: NA
v_call: TRBV10-3
cdr3_nt: TGTGCCATCAGTGAGTCCTCAGCAACTAATGAAAAACTGTTTTTT
cdr3_aa: CAISESSATNEKLFF

j_call: TRBJ2-5
clone_size: NA
d_call: TRBD2
v_call: TRBV15
cdr3_nt: TGTGCCACCAGCAGAGTCGGGACTAGCGGAACTATAAAAGAGACCCAGTACTTC
cdr3_aa: CATSRVGTSGTIKETQYF

j_call: TRBJ2-3
clone_size: NA
d_call: TRBD2
v_call: TRBV5-1
cdr3_nt: TGCGCCAGCACCGATGTGAGACTAGCAAACACAGATACGCAGTATTTT
cdr3_aa: CASTDVRLANTDTQYF

j_call: TRBJ2-7
clone_size: NA
d_call: TRBD2
v_call: TRBV7-9
cdr3_nt: TGTGCCAGCAGCTTAGGTCGGCTAGCGGGGCCCAGTCTGTACTACGAGCAGTACTTC
cdr3_aa: CASSLGRLAGPSLYYEQYF

j_call: TRBJ1-1
clone_size: NA
d_call: TRBD1
v_call: TRBV5-1
cdr3_nt: TGCGCCAGCAGCTTGAGCCAAGGGGGGACAGCGAAGGCTGAAGCTTTCTTT
cdr3_aa: CASSLSQGGTAKAEAFF

j_call: TRBJ2-7
clone_size: NA
d_call: NA
v_call: TRBV6-5
cdr3_nt: TGTGCCAGCTGTCCAGGTCCCGCCTACGAGCAGTACTTC
cdr3_aa: CASCPGPAYEQYF

j_call: TRBJ1-1
clone_size: NA
d_call: NA
v_call: TRBV5-4
cdr3_nt: TGTGCCAGCAGTCACCTCGGGGTTCGGGGGCATACTGAAGCTTTCTTT
cdr3_aa: CASSHLGVRGHTEAFF

j_call: TRBJ2-7
clone_size: NA
d_call: NA
v_call: TRBV28
cdr3_nt: TGTGCCAGCAGTCCGGGGCAGGGGCTATCCTACGAGCAGTACTTC
cdr3_aa: CASSPGQGLSYEQYF

j_call: TRBJ2-2
clone_size: NA
d_call: TRBD1
v_call: TRBV4-1
cdr3_nt: TGCGCCAGCAGCCAAGATCTATTCGGACAGGGGAGCACCGGGGAGCTGTTTTTT
cdr3_aa: CASSQDLFGQGSTGELFF

j_call: TRBJ1-2
clone_size: NA
d_call: TRBD1
v_call: TRBV4-3
cdr3_nt: TGCGCCAGCAGCCAAGTACTACAGGGGGGAGCCAACTATGGCTACACCTTC
cdr3_aa: CASSQVLQGGANYGYTF

j_call: TRBJ2-7
clone_size: NA
d_call: TRBD2
v_call: TRBV9
cdr3_nt: TGTGCCAGCAGCGCGACTAGCGGGTCCTACGAGCAGTACTTC
cdr3_aa: CASSATSGSYEQYF